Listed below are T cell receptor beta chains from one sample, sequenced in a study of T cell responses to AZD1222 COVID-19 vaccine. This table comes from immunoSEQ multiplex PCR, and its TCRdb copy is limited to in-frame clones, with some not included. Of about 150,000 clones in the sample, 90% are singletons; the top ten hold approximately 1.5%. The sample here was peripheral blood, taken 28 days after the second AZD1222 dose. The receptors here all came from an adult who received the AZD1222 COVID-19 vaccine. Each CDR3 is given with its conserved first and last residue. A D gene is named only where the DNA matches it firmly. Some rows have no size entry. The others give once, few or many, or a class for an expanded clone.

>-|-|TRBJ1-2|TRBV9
CASRSGGYTF
TGTGCCAGCAGATCGGGGGGCTACACCTTC
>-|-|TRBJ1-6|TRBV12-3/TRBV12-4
CASSFDRTLPLHF
TGTGCCAGCAGTTTTGACAGGACTCTACCCCTCCACTTT
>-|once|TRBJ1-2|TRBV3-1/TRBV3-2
CASSQDGQVYGYTF
TGTGCCAGCAGCCAAGATGGGCAGGTCTATGGCTACACCTTC
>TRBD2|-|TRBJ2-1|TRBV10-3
CAISPGAGGVNEQFF
TGTGCCATCAGCCCGGGAGCGGGGGGAGTCAATGAGCAGTTCTTC
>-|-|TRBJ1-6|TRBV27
CASSDWVDNSPLHF
TGTGCCAGCAGCGATTGGGTAGATAATTCACCCCTCCACTTT
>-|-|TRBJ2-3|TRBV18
CASSPSRGDTQYF
TGTGCCAGCTCACCATCCAGGGGAGATACGCAGTATTTT
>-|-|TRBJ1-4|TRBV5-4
CASSFLGATNEKLFF
TGTGCCAGCAGCTTTCTTGGCGCAACTAATGAAAAACTGTTTTTT
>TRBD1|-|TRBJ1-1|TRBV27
CASSLAGGTEAFF
TGTGCCAGCAGTTTAGCAGGGGGCACTGAAGCTTTCTTT
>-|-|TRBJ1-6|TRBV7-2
CASGTLGALHF
TGTGCCAGCGGGACATTGGGAGCCCTCCACTTT
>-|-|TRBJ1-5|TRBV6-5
CASSLRGASNQPQHF
TGTGCCAGCAGCCTACGGGGGGCTAGCAATCAGCCCCAGCATTTT
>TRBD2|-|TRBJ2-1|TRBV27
CASSKGLASNEQFF
TGTGCCAGCAGTAAGGGACTAGCTTCCAATGAGCAGTTCTTC
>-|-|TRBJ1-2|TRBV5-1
CASSLAGGDYGYTF
TGCGCCAGCAGCTTGGCGGGCGGGGACTATGGCTACACCTTC
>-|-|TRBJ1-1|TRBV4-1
CASSQAQKGGDTEAFF
TGCGCCAGCAGCCAAGCCCAAAAGGGAGGGGACACTGAAGCTTTCTTT
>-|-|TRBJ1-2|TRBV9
CASSVGSRISYGYTF
TGTGCCAGCAGCGTAGGGAGTAGAATCTCGTATGGCTACACCTTC